This TCR beta chain is from a study of cytomegalovirus exposure and HLA in healthy donors. Overall study context: Findings of an earlier analysis included around 100 million unique TCR beta sequences from 180 million or so T cells. Study-wide results and limits: Later analysis revealed greater clonal expansion in HLA-associated TCR beta chains than in equally common others. In an earlier analysis, in some 540 donors, most V segments appeared productive either ~90% or ~30% of the time.

In the case of this clone: Its target is unknown.

The CDR3 spans 13 residues. Germline CDR1 GTSNPN, CDR2 SVGIG (reference sequence). V was shortened by 3 bases and J by 3 bases, with 9 bases between the two germline ends. PCR employed 60 Vbeta and 13 Jbeta primers. Profiled with immunoSEQ multiplex PCR; TCRdb holds only in-frame clones, not every one. The sample yields more than 75,000 clones, about 70% seen once. V gene TRBV30 combines with J gene TRBJ2-1, with unresolved D. This clonotype originated in a woman between 50 and 59 years old in good health and CMV-seropositive. The sample consisted of PBMCs. The CDR3: CAWRRPSYNEQFF. The CDR3 DNA reads as TGTGCCTGGAGGCGTCCTAGCTACAATGAGCAGTTCTTC. Variable domain in full (rest from reference TRBV30 and TRBJ2-1): SQTIHQWPATLVQPVGSPLSLECTVEGTSNPNLYWYRQAAGRGLQLLFYSVGIGQISSEVPQNLSASRPQDRQFILSSKKLLLSDSGFYLCAWRRPSYNEQFFGPGTRLTVL.